The sequence of this T cell receptor (beta chain) was determined in a study of T cell responses to AZD1222 COVID-19 vaccine. The CDR3 extends over 13 amino acids. Trimming removed 3 bases from V and 7 bases from J, with 12 bases in between. Germline V lookup: CDR1 SGHTA, CDR2 FQGTGA. Regarding this clone: Its matching antigen is unknown.

Sequenced by immunoSEQ multiplex PCR; TCRdb stores in-frame clones only, minus some. Of 140,000 to 150,000 clones in the sample, about 90% were seen once. Study-wide results and caveats: Unmutated regions of variants are reportedly targeted by nearly half of spike-specific TCRs. Females outnumbered males among donors, who were mostly white British; clonal diversity was possibly underestimated. Among vaccine-associated CD4 TCRs, coverage spanned spike, with dominance at 160-218 and 743-854.

V usage is TRBV7-3 and J usage is TRBJ1-2; tentatively, D is TRBD1 (6 bases). This TCR derives from an adult who received the MenACWY meningococcal vaccine as a control. The sequencing here drew on peripheral blood, taken 28 days after the second dose of the MenACWY control vaccine. DNA of the CDR3: TGTGCCAGCAGCTTCCCAGGGGCCGGTGGCTACACCTTC. Translation: CASSFPGAGGYTF.